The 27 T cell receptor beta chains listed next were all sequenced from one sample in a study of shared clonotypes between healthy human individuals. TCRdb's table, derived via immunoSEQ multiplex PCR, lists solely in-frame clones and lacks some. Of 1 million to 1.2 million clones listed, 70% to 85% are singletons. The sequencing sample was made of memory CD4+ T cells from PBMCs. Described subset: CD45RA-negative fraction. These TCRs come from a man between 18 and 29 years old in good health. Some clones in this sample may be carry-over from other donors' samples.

CDR3 residues: CASSLAPEEANTGELFF. In DNA form, the CDR3 reads TGCGCCAGCAGCTTGGCCCCGGAAGAAGCGAACACCGGGGAGCTGTTTTTT. The chain carries TRBV5-1 and TRBJ2-2; D gene unclear. V shed 0 bases and J shed 0 bases, with 12 bases lying between them. CDR1 is SGHRS, CDR2 YFSETQ, per germline. The CDR3 runs 17 residues.

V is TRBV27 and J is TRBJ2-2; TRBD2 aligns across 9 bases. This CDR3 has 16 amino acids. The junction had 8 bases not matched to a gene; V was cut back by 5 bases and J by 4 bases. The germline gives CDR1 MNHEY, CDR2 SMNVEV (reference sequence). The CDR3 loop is CASSKLLSGSTGELFF. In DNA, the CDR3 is TGTGCCAGCAGTAAACTTCTTAGCGGGAGCACCGGGGAGCTGTTTTTT.

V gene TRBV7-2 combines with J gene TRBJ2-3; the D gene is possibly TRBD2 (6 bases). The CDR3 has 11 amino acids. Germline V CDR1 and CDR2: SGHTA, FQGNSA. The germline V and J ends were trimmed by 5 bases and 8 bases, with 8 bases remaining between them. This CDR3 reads CASSPGGTQYF. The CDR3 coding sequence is TGTGCCAGCAGCCCCGGGGGTACGCAGTATTTT.

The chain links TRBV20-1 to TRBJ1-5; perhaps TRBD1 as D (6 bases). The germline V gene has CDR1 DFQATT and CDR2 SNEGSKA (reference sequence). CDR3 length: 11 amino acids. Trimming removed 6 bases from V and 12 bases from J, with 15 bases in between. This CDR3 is CSAQAGTFQHF. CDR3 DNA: TGCAGTGCCCAAGCCGGGACATTCCAGCATTTT.

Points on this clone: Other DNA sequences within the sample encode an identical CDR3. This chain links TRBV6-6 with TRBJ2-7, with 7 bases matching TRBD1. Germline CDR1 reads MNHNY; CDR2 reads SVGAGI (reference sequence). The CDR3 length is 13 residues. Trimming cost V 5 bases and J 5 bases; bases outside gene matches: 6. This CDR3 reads CASSPQGIHEQYF. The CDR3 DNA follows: TGTGCCAGCAGTCCACAGGGGATCCACGAGCAGTACTTC.

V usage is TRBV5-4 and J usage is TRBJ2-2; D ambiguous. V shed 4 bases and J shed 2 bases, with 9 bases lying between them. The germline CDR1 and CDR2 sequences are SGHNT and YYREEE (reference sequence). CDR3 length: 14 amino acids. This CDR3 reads CASSPSPNTGELFF. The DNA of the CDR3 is TGTGCCAGCAGCCCTTCGCCTAACACCGGGGAGCTGTTTTTT.

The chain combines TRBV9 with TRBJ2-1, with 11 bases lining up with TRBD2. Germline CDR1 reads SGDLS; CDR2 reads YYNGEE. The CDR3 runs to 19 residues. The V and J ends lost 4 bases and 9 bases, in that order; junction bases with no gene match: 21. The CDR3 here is CASSYTTVTSGRYGGEQFF. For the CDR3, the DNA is TGTGCCAGCAGCTATACCACCGTAACTAGCGGGAGATACGGGGGTGAGCAGTTCTTC. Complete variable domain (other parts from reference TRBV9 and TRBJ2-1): DSGVTQTPKHLITATGQRVTLRCSPRSGDLSVYWYQQSLDQGLQFLIQYYNGEERAKGNILERFSAQQFPDLHSELNLSSLELGDSALYFCASSYTTVTSGRYGGEQFFGPGTRLTVL.

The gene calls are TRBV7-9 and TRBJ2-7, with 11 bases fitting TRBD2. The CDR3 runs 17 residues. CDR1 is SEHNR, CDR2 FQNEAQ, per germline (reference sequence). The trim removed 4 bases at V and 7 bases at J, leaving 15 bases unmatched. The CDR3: CASSSKMTSGAPSEQYF. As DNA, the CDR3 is TGTGCCAGCAGCTCCAAAATGACTAGCGGGGCCCCTTCAGAGCAGTACTTC.

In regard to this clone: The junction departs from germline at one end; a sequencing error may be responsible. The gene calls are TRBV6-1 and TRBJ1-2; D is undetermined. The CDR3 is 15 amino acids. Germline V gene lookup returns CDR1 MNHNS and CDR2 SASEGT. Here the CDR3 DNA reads TGTGCCAGCAGTGAAGCGGGGTCAGATCTTTATGGCTCCACCTTC. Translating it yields CASSEAGSDLYGSTF.

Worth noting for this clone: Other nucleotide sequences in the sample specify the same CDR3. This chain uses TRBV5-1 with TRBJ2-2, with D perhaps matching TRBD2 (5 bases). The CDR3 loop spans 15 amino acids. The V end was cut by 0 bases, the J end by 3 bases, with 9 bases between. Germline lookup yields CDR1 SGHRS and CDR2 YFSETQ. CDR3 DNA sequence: TGCGCCAGCAGCTTGGTCCGGGGAGACACCGGGGAGCTGTTTTTT. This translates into CASSLVRGDTGELFF.

The CDR3 sequence is CASSQDRGPGVNEKLFF. In DNA, the CDR3 is TGTGCCAGCAGCCAAGATCGGGGGCCAGGGGTTAATGAAAAACTGTTTTTT. This chain links TRBV14 with TRBJ1-4; a weak D match, TRBD1 (6 bases). Trimming took off 0 bases at V and 4 bases at J, with 15 bases between the two ends. Germline V lookup: CDR1 SGHDN, CDR2 FVKESK. The CDR3 extends over 17 amino acids.

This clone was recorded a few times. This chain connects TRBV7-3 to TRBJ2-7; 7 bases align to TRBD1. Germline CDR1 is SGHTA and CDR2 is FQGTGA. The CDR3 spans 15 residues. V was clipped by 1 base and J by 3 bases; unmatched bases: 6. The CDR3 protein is CASSLMGTAIYEQYF. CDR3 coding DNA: TGTGCCAGCAGCTTAATGGGGACAGCAATCTACGAGCAGTACTTC.

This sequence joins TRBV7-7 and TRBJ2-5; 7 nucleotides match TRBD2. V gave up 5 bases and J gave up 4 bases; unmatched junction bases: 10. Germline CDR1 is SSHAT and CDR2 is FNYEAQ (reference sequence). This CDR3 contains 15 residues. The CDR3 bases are TGTGCCAGCAGCCCCGGGGGGTCAGGAAGAGAGACCCAGTACTTC. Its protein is CASSPGGSGRETQYF.

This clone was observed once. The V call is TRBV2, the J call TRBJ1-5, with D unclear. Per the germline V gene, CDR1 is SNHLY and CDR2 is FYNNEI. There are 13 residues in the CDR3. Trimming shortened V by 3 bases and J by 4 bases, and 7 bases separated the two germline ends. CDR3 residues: CASSDRENQPQHF. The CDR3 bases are TGTGCCAGCAGTGATCGCGAAAATCAGCCCCAGCATTTT.

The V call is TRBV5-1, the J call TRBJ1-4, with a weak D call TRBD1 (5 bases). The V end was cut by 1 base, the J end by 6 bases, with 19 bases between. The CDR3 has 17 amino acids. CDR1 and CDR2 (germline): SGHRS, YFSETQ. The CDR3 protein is CASSLSNWAREDEKLFF. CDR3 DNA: TGCGCCAGCAGCTTGTCTAATTGGGCCAGGGAGGATGAAAAACTGTTTTTT.

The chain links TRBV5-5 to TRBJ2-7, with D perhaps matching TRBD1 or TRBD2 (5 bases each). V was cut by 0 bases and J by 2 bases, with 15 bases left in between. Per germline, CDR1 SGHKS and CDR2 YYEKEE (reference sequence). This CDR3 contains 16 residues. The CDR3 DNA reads TGTGCCAGCAGCTTGGCACCGGGACGTGGAACCTACGAGCAGTACTTC. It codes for CASSLAPGRGTYEQYF.

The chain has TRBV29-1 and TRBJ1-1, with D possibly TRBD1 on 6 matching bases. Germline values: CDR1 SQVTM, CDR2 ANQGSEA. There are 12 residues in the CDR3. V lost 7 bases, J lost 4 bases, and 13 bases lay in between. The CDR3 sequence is CSAGGAGTEAFF. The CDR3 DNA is TGCAGCGCTGGGGGGGCAGGCACTGAAGCTTTCTTT.

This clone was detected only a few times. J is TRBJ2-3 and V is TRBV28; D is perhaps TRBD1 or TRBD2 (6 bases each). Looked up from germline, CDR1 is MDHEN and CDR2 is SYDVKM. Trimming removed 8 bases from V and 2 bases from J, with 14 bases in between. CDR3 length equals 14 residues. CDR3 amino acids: CASSWGASTDTQYF. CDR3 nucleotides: TGTGCCAGCTCTTGGGGGGCGTCCACAGATACGCAGTATTTT.

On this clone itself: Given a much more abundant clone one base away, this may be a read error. The CDR3 DNA sequence: TGCGCCAGCAGTGTTAAGGGGGGGAGGAATAATGAAAAACTGCTTTTT. Translating gives CASSVKGGRNNEKLLF. The V call is TRBV10-1, the J call TRBJ1-4; perhaps TRBD1 as D (6 bases). CDR1 is WNHNN, CDR2 SYGVQD, per germline (reference sequence). This CDR3 is 16 amino acids long.

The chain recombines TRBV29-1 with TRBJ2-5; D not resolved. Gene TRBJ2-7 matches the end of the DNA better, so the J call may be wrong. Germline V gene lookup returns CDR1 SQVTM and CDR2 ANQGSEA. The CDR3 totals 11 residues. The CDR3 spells CSVRTAYEQYF. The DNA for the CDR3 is TGCAGCGTTCGGACGGCCTACGAGCAGTACTTC.

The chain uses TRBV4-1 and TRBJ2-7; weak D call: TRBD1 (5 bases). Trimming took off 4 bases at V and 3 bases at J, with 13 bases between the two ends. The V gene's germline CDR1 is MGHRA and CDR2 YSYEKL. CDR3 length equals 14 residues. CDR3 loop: CASSPSWGSYEQYF. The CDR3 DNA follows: TGCGCCAGCAGCCCCTCGTGGGGCAGCTACGAGCAGTACTTC.

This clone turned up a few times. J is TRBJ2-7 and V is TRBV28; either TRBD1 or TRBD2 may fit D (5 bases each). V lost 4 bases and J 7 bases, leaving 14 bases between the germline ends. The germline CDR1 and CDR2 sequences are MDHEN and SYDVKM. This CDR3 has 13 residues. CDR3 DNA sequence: TGTGCCAGCAGTTCGGGACCCGAGGGGGAGCAGTACTTC. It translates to CASSSGPEGEQYF.

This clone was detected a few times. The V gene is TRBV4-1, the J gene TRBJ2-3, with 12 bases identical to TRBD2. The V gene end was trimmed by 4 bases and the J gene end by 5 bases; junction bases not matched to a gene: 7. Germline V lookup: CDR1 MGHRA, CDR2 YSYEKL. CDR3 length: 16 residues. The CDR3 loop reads CASSLSSGRAGDTQYF. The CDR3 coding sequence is TGCGCCAGCAGCCTCTCTAGCGGGAGGGCGGGAGATACGCAGTATTTT.

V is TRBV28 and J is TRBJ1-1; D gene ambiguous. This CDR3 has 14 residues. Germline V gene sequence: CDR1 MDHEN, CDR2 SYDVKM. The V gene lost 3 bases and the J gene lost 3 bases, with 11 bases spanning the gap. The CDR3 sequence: CASSFRDSYTEAFF. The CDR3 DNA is TGTGCCAGCAGTTTTAGAGATAGTTACACTGAAGCTTTCTTT.

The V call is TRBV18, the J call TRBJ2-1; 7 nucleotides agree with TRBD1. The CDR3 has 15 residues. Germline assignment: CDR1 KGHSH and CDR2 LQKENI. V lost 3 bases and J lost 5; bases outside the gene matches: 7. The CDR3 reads CASSPRQGSHNEQFF. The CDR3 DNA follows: TGTGCCAGCTCACCTCGACAGGGTTCCCACAATGAGCAGTTCTTC. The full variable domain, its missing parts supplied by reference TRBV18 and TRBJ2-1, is NAGVMQNPRHLVRRRGQEARLRCSPMKGHSHVYWYRQLPEEGLKFMVYLQKENIIDESGMPKERFSAEFPKEGPSILRIQQVVRGDSAAYFCASSPRQGSHNEQFFGPGTRLTVL.

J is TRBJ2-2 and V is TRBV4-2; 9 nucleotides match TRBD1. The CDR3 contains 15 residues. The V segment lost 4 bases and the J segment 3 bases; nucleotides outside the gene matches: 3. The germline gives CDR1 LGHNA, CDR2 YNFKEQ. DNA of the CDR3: TGTGCCAGCAGCCCCGGGACAGGGTACACCGGGGAGCTGTTTTTT. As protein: CASSPGTGYTGELFF.

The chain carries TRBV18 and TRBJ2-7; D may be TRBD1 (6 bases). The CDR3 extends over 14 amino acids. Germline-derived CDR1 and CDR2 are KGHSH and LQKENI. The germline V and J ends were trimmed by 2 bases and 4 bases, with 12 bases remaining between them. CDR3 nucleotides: TGTGCCAGCTCACCAATTTCAGGGGCGTACGAGCAGTACTTC. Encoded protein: CASSPISGAYEQYF.